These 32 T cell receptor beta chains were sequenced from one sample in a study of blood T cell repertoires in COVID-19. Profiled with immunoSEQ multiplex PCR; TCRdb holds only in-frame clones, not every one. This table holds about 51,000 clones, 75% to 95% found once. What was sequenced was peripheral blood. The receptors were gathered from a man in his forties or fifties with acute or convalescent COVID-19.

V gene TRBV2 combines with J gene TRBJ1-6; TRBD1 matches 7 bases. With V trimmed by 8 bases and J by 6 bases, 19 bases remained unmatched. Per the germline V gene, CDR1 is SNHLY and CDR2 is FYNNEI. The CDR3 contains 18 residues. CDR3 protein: CASRRDSLSQMGNSPLHF. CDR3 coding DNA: TGTGCCAGCCGGCGGGACAGCCTTTCTCAAATGGGTAATTCACCCCTCCACTTT.

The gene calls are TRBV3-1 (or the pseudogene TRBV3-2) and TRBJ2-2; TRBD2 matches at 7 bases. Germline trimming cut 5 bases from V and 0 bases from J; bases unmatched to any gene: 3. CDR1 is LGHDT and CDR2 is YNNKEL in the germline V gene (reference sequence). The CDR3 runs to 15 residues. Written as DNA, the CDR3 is TGTGCCAGCAGCTATGCGGGAGCGAACACCGGGGAGCTGTTTTTT. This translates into CASSYAGANTGELFF.

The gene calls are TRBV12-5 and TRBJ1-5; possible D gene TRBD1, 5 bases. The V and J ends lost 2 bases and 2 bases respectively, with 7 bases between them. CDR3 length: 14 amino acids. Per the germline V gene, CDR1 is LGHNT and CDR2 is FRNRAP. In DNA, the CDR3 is TGTGCTAGTGGTTTGTCGGGGGGCAATCAGCCCCAGCATTTT. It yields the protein CASGLSGGNQPQHF.

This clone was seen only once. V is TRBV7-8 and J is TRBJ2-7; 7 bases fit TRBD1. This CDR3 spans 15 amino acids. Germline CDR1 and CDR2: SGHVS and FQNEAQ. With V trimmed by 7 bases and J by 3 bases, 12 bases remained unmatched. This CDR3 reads CASIVNSGQLYEQYF. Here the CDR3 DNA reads TGTGCCAGCATCGTGAACTCGGGACAGCTCTACGAGCAGTACTTC.

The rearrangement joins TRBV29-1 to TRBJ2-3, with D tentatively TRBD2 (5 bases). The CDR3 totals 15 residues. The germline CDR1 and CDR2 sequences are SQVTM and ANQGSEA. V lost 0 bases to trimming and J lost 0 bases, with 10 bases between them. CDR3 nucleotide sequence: TGCAGCGTTGAAGACGCGGGTCGTAGCACAGATACGCAGTATTTT. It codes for CSVEDAGRSTDTQYF.

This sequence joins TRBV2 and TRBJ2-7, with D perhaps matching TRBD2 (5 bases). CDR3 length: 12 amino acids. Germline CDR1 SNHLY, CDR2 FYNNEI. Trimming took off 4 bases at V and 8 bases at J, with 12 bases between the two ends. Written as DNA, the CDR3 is TGTGCCAGCAGTGTAGAGGGCCTCCAGCAGTACTTC. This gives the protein CASSVEGLQQYF.

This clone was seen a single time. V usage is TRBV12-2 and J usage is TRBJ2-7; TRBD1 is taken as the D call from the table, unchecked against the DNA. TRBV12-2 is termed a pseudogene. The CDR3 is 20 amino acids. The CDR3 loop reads CASRLVPVAGTPIVSYEQYF. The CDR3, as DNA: TGTGCAAGTCGCTTAGTCCCGGTCGCCGGGACACCAATCGTCTCCTACGAGCAGTACTTC.

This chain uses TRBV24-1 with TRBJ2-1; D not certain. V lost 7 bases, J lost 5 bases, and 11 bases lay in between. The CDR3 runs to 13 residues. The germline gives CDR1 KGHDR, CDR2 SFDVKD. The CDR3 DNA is TGTGCCACCAGCGTGACACAAAACAATGAGCAGTTCTTC. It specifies CATSVTQNNEQFF.

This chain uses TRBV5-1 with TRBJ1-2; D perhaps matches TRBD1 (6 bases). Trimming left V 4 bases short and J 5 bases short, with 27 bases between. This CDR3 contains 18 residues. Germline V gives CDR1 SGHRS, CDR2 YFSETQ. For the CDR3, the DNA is TGCGCCAGCAGCCTTAAACGACAGGCCAATCAAGTGGGTTATGGCTACACCTTC. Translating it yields CASSLKRQANQVGYGYTF.

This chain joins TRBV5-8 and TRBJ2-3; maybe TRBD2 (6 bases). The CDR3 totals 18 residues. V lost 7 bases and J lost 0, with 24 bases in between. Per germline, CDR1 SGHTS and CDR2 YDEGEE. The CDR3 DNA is TGTGCCAGCCCGCGGGGCTTTACCGGGACGAGAAGCACAGATACGCAGTATTTT. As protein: CASPRGFTGTRSTDTQYF.

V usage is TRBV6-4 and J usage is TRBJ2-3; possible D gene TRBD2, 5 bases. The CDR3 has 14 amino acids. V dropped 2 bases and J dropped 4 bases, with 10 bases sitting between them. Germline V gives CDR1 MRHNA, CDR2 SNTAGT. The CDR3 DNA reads TGTGCCAGCAGTGACAGGACTGCCCCAGATACGCAGTATTTT. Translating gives CASSDRTAPDTQYF.

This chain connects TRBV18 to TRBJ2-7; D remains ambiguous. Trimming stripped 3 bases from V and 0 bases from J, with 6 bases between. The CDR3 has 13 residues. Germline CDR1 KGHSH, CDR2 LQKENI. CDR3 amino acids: CASSPPSSYEQYF. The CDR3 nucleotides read TGTGCCAGCTCACCCCCGTCCTCCTACGAGCAGTACTTC.

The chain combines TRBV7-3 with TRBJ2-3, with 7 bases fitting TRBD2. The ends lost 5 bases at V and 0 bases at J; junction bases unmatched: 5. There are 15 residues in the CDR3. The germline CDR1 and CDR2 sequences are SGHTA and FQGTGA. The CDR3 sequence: CASSLSRGSTDTQYF. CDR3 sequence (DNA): TGTGCCAGCAGCCTATCGCGGGGGAGCACAGATACGCAGTATTTT. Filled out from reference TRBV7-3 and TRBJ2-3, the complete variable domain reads GAGVSQTPSNKVTEKGKYVELRCDPISGHTALYWYRQSLGQGPEFLIYFQGTGAADDSGLPNDRFFAVRPEGSVSTLKIQRTERGDSAVYLCASSLSRGSTDTQYFGPGTRLTVL.

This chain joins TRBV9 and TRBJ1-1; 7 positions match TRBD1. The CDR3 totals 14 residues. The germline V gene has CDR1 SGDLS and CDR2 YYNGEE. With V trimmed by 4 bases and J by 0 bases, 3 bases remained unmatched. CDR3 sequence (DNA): TGTGCCAGCAGCTACGACAGGGTGAACACTGAAGCTTTCTTT. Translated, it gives CASSYDRVNTEAFF.

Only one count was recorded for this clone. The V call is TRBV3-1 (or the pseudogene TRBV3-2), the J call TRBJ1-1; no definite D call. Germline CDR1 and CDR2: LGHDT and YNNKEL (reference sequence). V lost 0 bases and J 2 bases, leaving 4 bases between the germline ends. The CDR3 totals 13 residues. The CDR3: CASSQELNTEAFF. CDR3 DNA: TGTGCCAGCAGCCAAGAGTTAAACACTGAAGCTTTCTTT.

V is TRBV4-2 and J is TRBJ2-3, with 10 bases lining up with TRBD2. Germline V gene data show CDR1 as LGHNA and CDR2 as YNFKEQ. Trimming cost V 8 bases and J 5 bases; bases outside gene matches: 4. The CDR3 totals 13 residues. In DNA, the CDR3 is TGTGCCAGCCGGGGACTAGCGCAAGATACGCAGTATTTT. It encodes CASRGLAQDTQYF.

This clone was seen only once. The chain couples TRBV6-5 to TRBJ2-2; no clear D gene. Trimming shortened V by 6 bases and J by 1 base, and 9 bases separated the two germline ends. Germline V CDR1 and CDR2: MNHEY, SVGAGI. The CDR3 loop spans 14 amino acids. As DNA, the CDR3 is TGTGCCAGCAGGGCCCCTGGGAACACCGGGGAGCTGTTTTTT. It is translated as CASRAPGNTGELFF.

Written as DNA, the CDR3 is TGTGCCTGGAGGAACTCCTATTTATACCCCTACAATGAGCAGTTCTTC. This gives the protein CAWRNSYLYPYNEQFF. This chain joins TRBV30 and TRBJ2-1; unclear D gene. This CDR3 has 16 amino acids. Trimming removed 3 bases from V and 2 bases from J, with 17 bases in between. Per germline, CDR1 GTSNPN and CDR2 SVGIG (reference sequence).

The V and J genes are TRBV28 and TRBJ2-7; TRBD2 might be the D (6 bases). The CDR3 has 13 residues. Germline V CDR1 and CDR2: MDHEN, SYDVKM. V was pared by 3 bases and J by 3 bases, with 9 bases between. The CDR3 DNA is TGTGCCAGCAGTTTCCCGGGAGACTACGAGCAGTACTTC. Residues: CASSFPGDYEQYF.

CDR3 loop: CASSMGDRDNQPQHF. In DNA form, the CDR3 reads TGTGCCAGCAGTATGGGGGACAGGGACAATCAGCCCCAGCATTTT. The chain combines TRBV28 with TRBJ1-5, with 9 bases matching TRBD1. V dropped 5 bases and J dropped 3; count of bases not matched to a gene: 5. The CDR3 is made up of 15 amino acids. In germline, CDR1 is MDHEN, CDR2 SYDVKM.

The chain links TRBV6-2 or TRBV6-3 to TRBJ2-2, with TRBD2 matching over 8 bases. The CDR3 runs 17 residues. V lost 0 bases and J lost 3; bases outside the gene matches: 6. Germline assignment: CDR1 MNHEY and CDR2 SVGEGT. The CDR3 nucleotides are TGTGCCAGCAGTTACTCGAGGTCGGGGGGGTACACCGGGGAGCTGTTTTTT. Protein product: CASSYSRSGGYTGELFF.

CDR3 nucleotides: TGTGCCAGCTCACCAGTCCCGCGGACCGGGGAGCTGTTTTTT. Translated: CASSPVPRTGELFF. The rearrangement joins TRBV18 to TRBJ2-2; D not certain. Germline values: CDR1 KGHSH, CDR2 LQKENI. Trimming took 2 bases from V and 5 from J, leaving 9 bases between them. The CDR3 extends over 14 amino acids.

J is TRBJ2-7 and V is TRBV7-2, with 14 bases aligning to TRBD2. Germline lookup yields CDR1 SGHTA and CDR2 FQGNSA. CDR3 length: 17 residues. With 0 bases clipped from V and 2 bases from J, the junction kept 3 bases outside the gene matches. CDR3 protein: CASSLAGLAGDPYEQYF. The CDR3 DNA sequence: TGTGCCAGCAGCTTAGCGGGACTAGCGGGGGACCCCTACGAGCAGTACTTC.

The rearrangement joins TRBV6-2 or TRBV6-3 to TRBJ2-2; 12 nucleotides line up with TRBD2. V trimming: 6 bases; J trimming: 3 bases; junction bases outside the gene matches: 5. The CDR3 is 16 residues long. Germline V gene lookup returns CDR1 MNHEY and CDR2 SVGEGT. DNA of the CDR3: TGTGCCAGCAGCCACGGACTAGCGGGGTACACCGGGGAGCTGTTTTTT. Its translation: CASSHGLAGYTGELFF.

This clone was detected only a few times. The DNA for the CDR3 is TGTGCCTGGAGCGCTGACAGGGGGCGAACTCAGCCCCAGCATTTT. Translated, it gives CAWSADRGRTQPQHF. The chain recombines TRBV30 with TRBJ1-5, with TRBD1 matching over 10 bases. V gave up 3 bases and J gave up 6 bases; unmatched junction bases: 8. The CDR3 has 15 residues. Germline V lookup: CDR1 GTSNPN, CDR2 SVGIG (reference sequence).

The CDR3 DNA follows: TGTGCCAGCAGTTTTACCGGGACAGGTGAAGCTTTCTTT. Encoded protein: CASSFTGTGEAFF. The chain joins TRBV5-5 to TRBJ1-1; TRBD1 agrees at 8 bases. V lost 5 bases and J lost 7; bases outside the gene matches: 7. The CDR3 runs to 13 residues. Germline CDR1 reads SGHKS; CDR2 reads YYEKEE (reference sequence).

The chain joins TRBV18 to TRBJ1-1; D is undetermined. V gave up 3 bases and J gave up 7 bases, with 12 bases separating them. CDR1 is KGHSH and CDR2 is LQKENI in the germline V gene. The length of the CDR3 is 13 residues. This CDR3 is CASSPRTVDEAFF. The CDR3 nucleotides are TGTGCCAGCTCACCCCGCACAGTAGATGAAGCTTTCTTT.

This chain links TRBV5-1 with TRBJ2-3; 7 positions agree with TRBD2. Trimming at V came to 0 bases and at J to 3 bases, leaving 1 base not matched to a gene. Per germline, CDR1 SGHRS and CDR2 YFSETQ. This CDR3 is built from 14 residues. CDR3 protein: CASSLDSGTDTQYF. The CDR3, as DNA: TGCGCCAGCAGCTTGGATAGCGGGACAGATACGCAGTATTTT.

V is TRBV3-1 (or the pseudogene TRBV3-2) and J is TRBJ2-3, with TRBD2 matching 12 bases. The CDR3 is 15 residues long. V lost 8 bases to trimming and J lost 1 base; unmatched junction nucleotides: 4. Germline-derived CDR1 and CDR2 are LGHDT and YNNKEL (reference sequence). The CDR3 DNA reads TGTGCCAGCTCCTGGACTAGCGGGGGCACAGATACGCAGTATTTT. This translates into CASSWTSGGTDTQYF.

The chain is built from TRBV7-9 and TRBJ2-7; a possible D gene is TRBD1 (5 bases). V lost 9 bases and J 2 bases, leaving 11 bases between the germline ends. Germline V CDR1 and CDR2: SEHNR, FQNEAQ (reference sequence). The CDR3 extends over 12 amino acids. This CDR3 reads CARPPGTYEQYF. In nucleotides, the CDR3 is TGTGCCAGACCCCCAGGGACCTACGAGCAGTACTTC.

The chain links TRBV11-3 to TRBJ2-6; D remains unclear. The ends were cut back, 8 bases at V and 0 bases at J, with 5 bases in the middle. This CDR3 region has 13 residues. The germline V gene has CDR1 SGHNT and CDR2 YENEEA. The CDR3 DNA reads TGTGCCAGCTCAGGCTCTGGGGCCAACGTCCTGACTTTC. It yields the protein CASSGSGANVLTF.

CDR3 bases: TGTGCCAGCGACGGACAGGGCGGATCAGATACGCAGTATTTT. It specifies CASDGQGGSDTQYF. The rearrangement uses TRBV6-5 and TRBJ2-3; 8 nucleotides align to TRBD1. The V segment lost 8 bases and the J segment 4 bases; nucleotides outside the gene matches: 8. Per germline, CDR1 MNHEY and CDR2 SVGAGI. The CDR3 spans 14 residues.